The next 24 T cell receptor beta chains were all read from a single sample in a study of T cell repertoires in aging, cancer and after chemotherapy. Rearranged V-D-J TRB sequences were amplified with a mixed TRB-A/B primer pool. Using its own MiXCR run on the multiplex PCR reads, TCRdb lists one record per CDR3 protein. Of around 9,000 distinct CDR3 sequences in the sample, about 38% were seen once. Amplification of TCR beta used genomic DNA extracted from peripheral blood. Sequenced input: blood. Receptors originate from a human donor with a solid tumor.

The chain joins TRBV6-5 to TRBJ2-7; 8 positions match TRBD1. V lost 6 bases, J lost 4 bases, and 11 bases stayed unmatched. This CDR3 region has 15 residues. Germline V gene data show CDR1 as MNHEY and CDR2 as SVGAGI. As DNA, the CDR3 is TGTGCCAGCAGCTCAGGGGGCACCGGCGGGTACGAGCAGTACTTC. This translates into CASSSGGTGGYEQYF.

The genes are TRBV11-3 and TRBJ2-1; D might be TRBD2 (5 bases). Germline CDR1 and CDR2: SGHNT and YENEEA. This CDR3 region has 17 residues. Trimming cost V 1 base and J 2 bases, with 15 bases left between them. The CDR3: CASSLGAGPIPYNEQFF. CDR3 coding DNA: TGTGCCAGCAGCTTAGGTGCGGGCCCTATCCCCTACAATGAGCAGTTCTTC.

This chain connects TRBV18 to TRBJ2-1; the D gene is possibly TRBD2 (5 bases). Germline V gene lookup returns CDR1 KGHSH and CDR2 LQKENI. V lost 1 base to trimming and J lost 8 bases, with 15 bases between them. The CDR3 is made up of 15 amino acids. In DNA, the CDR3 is TGTGCCAGCTCACCACTCGTTTCGGGGATCGATGAGCAGTTCTTC. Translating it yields CASSPLVSGIDEQFF.

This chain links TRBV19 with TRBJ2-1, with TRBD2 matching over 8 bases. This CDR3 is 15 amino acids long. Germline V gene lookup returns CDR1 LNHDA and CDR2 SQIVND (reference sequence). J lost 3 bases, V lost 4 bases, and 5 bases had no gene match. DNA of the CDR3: TGTGCCAGTAGTAGACTAGCGATGAACTACAATGAGCAGTTCTTC. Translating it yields CASSRLAMNYNEQFF.

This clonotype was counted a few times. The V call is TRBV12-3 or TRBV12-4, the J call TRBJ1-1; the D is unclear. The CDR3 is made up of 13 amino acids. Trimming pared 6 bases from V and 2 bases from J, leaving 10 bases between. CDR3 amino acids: CASRPDGNTEAFF. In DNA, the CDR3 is TGTGCCAGCAGGCCCGACGGTAACACTGAAGCTTTCTTT.

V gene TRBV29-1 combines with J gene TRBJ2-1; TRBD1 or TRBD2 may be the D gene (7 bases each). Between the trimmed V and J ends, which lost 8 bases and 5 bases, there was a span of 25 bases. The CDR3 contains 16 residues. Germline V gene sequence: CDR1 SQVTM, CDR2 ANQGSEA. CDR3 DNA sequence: TGCAGCATCCCAAAAAGCGGGGACAGTAGAAACAATGAGCAGTTCTTC. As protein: CSIPKSGDSRNNEQFF.

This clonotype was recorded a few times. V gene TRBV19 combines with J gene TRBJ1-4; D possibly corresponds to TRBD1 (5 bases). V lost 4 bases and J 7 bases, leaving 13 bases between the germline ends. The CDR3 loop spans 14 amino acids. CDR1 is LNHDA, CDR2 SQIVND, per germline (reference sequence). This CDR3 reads CASSNRDWVEKLFF. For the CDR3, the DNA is TGTGCCAGTAGTAACCGGGACTGGGTTGAAAAACTGTTTTTT.

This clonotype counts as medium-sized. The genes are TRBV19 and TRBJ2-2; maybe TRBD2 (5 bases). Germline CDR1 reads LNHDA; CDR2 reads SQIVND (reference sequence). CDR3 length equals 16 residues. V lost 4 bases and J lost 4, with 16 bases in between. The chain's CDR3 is CASSKRRLGGTGELFF. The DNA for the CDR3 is TGTGCCAGTAGTAAACGGAGGCTAGGAGGCACCGGGGAGCTGTTTTTT.

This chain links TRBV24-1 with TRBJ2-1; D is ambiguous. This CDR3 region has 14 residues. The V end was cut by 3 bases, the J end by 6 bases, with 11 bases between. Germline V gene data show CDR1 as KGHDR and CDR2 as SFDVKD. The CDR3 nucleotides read TGTGCCACCAGTGATCCGAACCTTACCAATGAGCAGTTCTTC. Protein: CATSDPNLTNEQFF.

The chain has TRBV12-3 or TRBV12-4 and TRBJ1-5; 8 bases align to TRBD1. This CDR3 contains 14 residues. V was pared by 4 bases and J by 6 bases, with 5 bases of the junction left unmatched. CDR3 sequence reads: CASSSGQGRQPQHF. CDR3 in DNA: TGTGCCAGCAGTTCCGGACAGGGCCGTCAGCCCCAGCATTTT.

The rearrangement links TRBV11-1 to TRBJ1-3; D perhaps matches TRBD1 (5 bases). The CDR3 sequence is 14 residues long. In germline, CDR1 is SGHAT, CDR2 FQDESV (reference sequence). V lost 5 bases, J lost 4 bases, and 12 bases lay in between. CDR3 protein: CASSEGSSGNTIYF. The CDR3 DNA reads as TGTGCCAGCAGCGAGGGGTCGTCGGGAAACACCATATATTTT. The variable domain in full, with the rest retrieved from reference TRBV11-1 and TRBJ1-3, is EAEVAQSPRYKITEKSQAVAFWCDPISGHATLYWYRQILGQGPELLVQFQDESVVDDSQLPKDRFSAERLKGVDSTLKIQPAELGDSAMYLCASSEGSSGNTIYFGEGSWLTVV.

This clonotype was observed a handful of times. The CDR3 loop reads CSVLQGGYTEAFF. The CDR3 nucleotides are TGCAGCGTTCTGCAGGGGGGATACACTGAAGCTTTCTTT. The chain carries TRBV29-1 and TRBJ1-1; 7 bases align to TRBD1. V shed 5 bases and J 3 bases; nucleotides not matched to a gene: 6. The CDR3 is 13 amino acids. Germline CDR1 reads SQVTM; CDR2 reads ANQGSEA.

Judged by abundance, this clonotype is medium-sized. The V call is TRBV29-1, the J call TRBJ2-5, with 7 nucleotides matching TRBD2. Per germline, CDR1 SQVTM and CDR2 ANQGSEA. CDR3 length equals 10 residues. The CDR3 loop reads CSGGEETQYF. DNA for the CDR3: TGCAGTGGGGGGGAAGAGACCCAGTACTTC.

DNA for the CDR3: TGTGCCAGCAGCTTAGGAGACAATCAGCCCCAGCATTTT. It translates to CASSLGDNQPQHF. The V gene is TRBV11-3, the J gene TRBJ1-5, with unresolved D. Trimming removed 1 base from V and 3 bases from J, with 4 bases in between. Germline CDR1 is SGHNT and CDR2 is YENEEA. This CDR3 has 13 residues.

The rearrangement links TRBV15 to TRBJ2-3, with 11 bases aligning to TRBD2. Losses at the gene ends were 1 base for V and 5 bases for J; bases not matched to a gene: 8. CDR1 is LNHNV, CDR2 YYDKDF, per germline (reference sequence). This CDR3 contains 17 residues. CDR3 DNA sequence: TGTGCCACCAGCAGAGTGGCACTAGCGGGAGTTGGAGATACGCAGTATTTT. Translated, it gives CATSRVALAGVGDTQYF.

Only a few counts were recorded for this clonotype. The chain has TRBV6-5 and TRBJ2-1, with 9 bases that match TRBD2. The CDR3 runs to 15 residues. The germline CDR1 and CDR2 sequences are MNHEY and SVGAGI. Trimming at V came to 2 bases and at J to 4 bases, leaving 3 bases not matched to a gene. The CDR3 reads CASSYGGREYNEQFF. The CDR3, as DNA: TGTGCCAGCAGTTACGGCGGGAGGGAATACAATGAGCAGTTCTTC.

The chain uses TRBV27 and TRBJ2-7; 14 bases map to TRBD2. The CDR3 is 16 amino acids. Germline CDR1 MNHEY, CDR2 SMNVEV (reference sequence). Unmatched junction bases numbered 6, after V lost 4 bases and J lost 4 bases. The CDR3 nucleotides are TGTGCCAGCAGTTCTGGACTAGCGGGAGGCAGGTACGAGCAGTACTTC. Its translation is CASSSGLAGGRYEQYF.

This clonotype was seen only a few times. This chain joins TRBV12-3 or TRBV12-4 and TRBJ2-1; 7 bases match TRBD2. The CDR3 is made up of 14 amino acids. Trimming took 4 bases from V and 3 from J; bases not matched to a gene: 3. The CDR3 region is CASSSSGNYNEQFF. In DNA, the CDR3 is TGTGCCAGCAGTTCAAGCGGGAACTACAATGAGCAGTTCTTC.

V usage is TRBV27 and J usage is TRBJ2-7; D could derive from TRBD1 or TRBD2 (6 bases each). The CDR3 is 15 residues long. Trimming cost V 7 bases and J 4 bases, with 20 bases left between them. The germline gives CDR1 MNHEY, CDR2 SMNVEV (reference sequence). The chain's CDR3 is CASKEWDGGGYEQYF. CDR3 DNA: TGTGCCAGCAAAGAATGGGACGGGGGCGGTTACGAGCAGTACTTC.

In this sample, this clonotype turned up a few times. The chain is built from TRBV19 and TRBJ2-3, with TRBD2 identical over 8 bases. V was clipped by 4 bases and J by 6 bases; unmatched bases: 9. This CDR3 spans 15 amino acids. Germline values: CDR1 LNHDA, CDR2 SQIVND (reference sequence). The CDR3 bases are TGTGCCAGTAGTACCCCGGGACTAGGTCTCGATACGCAGTATTTT. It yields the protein CASSTPGLGLDTQYF.

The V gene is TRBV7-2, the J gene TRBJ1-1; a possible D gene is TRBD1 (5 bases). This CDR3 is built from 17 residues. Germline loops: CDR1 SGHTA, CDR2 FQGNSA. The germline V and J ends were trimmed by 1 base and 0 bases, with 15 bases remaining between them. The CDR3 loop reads CASSLVVGGALNTEAFF. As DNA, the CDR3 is TGTGCCAGCAGCTTAGTGGTTGGGGGAGCCTTGAACACTGAAGCTTTCTTT.

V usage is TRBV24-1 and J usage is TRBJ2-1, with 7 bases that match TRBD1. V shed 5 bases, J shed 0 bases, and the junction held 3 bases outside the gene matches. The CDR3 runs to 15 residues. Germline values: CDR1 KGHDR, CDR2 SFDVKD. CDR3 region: CATSVGDSSYNEQFF. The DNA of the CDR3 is TGTGCCACCAGTGTGGGGGACAGCTCCTACAATGAGCAGTTCTTC.

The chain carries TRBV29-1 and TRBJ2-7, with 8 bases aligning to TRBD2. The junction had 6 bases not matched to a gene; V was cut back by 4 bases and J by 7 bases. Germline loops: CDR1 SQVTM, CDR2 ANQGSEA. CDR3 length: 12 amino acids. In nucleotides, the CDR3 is TGCAGCGTTGTCGACGGGAGGGGGGAGCAGTACTTC. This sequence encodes CSVVDGRGEQYF.

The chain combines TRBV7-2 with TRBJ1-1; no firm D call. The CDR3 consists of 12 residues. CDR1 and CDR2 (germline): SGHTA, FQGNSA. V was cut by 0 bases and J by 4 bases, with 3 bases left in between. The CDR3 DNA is TGTGCCAGCAGCTTAGCGTTCACTGAAGCTTTCTTT. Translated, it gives CASSLAFTEAFF.